The T cell receptor (beta chain) described here comes from a study of cytomegalovirus exposure and HLA in healthy donors. V lost 4 bases to trimming and J lost 4 bases, with 4 bases between them. CDR1 and CDR2 from the germline V gene are MNHEY and SVGAGI. This CDR3 spans 12 amino acids. Study results and limitations: Most TCR sequences were seen very rarely across donors, but some public TCRs occurred in many. An Asian-associated ancestry cluster reportedly showed fewer N-insertions than the approximately 650-donor mean in a later analysis. Sequencing probably produced one cluster of sequence variants that were highly shared.

As concerns this clone: Its matching antigen is unknown.

Researchers ran the PCR with 60 Vbeta and 13 Jbeta primers. The assay was immunoSEQ multiplex PCR, and TCRdb's table has in-frame clones only and misses some. The sample lists some 150,000 clones; roughly 74% were seen once. Sequenced input: PBMCs. This clonotype was sampled from a man younger than 30 in good health and CMV-seronegative. The genes are TRBV6-5 and TRBJ2-2; no clear D gene. CDR3 loop: CASSLSTGELFF. CDR3 in DNA: TGTGCCAGCAGTTTATCCACCGGGGAGCTGTTTTTT.